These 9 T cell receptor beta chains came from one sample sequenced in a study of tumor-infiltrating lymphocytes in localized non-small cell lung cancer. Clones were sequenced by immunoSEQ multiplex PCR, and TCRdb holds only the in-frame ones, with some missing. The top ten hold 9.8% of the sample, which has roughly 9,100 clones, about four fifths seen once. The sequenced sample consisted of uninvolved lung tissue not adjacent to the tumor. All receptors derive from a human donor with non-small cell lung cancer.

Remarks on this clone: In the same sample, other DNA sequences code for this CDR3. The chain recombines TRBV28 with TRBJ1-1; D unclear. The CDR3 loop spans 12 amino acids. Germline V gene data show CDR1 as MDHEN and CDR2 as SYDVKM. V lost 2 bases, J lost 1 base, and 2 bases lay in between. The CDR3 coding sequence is TGTGCCAGCAGTTTACAGAACACTGAAGCTTTCTTT. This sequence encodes CASSLQNTEAFF.

In nucleotides, the CDR3 is TGTGCCATCAGTGAGGGGACTAGCGGGAGAAATGAGCAGTTCTTC. Translated, it gives CAISEGTSGRNEQFF. The rearrangement joins TRBV10-3 to TRBJ2-1; 14 bases fit TRBD2. Trimming removed 2 bases from V and 7 bases from J; junction bases left unmatched: 1. CDR3 length equals 15 residues. Germline CDR1 ENHRY, CDR2 SYGVKD.

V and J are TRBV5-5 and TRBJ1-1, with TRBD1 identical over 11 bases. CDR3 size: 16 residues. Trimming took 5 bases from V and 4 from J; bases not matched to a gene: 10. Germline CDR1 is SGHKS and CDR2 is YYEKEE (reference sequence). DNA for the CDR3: TGTGCCAGCAGTACGGACAGGGGGCTTGGGAGCACTGAAGCTTTCTTT. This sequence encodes CASSTDRGLGSTEAFF.

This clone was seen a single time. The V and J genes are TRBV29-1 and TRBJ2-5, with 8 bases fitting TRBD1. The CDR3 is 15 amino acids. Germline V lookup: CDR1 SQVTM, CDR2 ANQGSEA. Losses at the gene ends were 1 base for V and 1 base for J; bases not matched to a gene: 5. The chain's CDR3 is CSVEADRVAQETQYF. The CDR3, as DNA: TGCAGCGTTGAAGCGGACAGGGTCGCCCAAGAGACCCAGTACTTC.

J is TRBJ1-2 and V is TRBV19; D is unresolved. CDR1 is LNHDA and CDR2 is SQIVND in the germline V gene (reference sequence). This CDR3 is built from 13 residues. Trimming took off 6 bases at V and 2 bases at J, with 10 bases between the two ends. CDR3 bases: TGTGCCAGTAGCGATGACCGCAACTATGGCTACACCTTC. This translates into CASSDDRNYGYTF. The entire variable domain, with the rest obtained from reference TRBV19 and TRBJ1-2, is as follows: DGGITQSPKYLFRKEGQNVTLSCEQNLNHDAMYWYRQDPGQGLRLIYYSQIVNDFQKGDIAEGYSVSREKKESFPLTVTSAQKNPTAFYLCASSDDRNYGYTFGSGTRLTVV.

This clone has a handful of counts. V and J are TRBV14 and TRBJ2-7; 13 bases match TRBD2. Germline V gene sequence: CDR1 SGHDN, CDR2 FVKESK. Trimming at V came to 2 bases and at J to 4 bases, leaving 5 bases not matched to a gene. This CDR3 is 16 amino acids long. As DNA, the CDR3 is TGTGCCAGCAGCCAATTAGGGACTAGCGGGATATACGAGCAGTACTTC. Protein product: CASSQLGTSGIYEQYF. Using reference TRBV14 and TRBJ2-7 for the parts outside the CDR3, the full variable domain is EAGVTQFPSHSVIEKGQTVTLRCDPISGHDNLYWYRRVMGKEIKFLLHFVKESKQDESGMPNNRFLAERTGGTYSTLKVQPAELEDSGVYFCASSQLGTSGIYEQYFGPGTRLTVT.

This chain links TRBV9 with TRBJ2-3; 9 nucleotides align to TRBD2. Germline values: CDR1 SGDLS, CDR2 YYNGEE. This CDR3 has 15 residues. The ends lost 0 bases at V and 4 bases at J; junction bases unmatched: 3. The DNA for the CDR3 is TGTGCCAGCAGCGTAGTTAGCGGGAGTCCAGATACGCAGTATTTT. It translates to CASSVVSGSPDTQYF.

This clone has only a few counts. The CDR3 coding sequence is TGTGCCAGCAGCTACAGGGACTATGGCTACACCTTC. This sequence encodes CASSYRDYGYTF. The chain is built from TRBV5-4 and TRBJ1-2; TRBD1 might be the D (6 bases). The length of the CDR3 is 12 residues. V was trimmed by 3 bases and J by 3 bases, leaving 6 bases between them. The germline gives CDR1 SGHNT, CDR2 YYREEE (reference sequence).

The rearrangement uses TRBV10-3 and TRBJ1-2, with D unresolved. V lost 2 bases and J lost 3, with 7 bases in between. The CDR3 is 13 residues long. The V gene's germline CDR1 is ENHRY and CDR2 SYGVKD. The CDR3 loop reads CAISEIQDYGYTF. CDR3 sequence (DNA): TGTGCCATCAGTGAGATCCAGGACTATGGCTACACCTTC.